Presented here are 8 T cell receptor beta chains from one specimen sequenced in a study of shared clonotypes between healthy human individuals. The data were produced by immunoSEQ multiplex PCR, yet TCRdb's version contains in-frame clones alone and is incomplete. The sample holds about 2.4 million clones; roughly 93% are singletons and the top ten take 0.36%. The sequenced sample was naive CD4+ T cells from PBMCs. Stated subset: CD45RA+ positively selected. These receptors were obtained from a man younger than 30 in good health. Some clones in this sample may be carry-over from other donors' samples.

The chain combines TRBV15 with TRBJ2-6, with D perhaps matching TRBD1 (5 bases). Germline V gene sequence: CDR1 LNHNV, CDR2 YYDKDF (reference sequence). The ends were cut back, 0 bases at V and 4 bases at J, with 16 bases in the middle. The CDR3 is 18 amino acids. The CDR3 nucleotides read TGTGCCACCAGCAGAGATGTGCAGGGCGTTAGGGGGGCCAACGTCCTGACTTTC. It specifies CATSRDVQGVRGANVLTF. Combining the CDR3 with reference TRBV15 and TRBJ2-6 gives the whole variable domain DAMVIQNPRYQVTQFGKPVTLSCSQTLNHNVMYWYQQKSSQAPKLLFHYYDKDFNNEADTPDNFQSRRPNTSFCFLDIRSPGLGDTAMYLCATSRDVQGVRGANVLTFGAGSRLTVL.

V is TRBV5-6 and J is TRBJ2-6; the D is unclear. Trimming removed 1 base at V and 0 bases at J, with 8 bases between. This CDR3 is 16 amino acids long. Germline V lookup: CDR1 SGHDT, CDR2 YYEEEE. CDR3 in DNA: TGTGCCAGCAGCTTGTTTGAGCGCTCTGGGGCCAACGTCCTGACTTTC. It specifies CASSLFERSGANVLTF.

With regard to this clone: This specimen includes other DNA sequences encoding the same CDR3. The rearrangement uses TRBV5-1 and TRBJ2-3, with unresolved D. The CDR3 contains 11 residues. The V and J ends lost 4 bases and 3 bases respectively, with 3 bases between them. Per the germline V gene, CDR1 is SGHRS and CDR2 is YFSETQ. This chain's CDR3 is CASSNTDTQYF. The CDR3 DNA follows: TGCGCCAGCAGCAATACAGATACGCAGTATTTT.

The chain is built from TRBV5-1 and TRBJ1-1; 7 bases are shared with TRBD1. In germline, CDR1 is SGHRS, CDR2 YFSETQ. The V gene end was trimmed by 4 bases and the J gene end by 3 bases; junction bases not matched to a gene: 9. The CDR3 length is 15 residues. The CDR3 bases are TGCGCCAGCAGCCCAAGGAGGGGGCCCGACACTGAAGCTTTCTTT. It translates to CASSPRRGPDTEAFF.

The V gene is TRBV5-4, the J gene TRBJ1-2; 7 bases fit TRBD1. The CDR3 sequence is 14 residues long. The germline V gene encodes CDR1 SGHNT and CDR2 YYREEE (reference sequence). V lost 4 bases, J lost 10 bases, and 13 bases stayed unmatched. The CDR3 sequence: CASSPITGVKDYTF. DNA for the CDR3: TGTGCCAGCAGCCCAATTACAGGGGTAAAAGACTACACCTTC.

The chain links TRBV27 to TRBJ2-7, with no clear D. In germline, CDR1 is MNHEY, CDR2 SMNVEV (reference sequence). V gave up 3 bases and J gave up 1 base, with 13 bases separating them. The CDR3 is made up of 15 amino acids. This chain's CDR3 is CASSFLGPRSYEQYF. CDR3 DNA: TGTGCCAGCAGTTTCCTAGGGCCCCGGTCCTACGAGCAGTACTTC.

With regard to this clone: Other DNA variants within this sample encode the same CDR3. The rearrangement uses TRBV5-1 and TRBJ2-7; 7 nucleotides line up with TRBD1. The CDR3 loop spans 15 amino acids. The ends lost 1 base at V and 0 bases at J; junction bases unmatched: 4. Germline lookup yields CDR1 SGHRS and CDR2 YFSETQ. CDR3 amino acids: CASSLSGGSSYEQYF. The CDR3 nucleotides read TGCGCCAGCAGCTTGTCAGGGGGAAGCTCCTACGAGCAGTACTTC.

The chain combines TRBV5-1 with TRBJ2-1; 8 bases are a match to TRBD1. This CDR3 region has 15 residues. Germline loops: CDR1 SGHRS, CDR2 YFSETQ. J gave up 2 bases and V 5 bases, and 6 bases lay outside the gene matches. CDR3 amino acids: CASSPGQATYNEQFF. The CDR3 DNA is TGCGCCAGCAGTCCGGGACAGGCTACCTACAATGAGCAGTTCTTC.